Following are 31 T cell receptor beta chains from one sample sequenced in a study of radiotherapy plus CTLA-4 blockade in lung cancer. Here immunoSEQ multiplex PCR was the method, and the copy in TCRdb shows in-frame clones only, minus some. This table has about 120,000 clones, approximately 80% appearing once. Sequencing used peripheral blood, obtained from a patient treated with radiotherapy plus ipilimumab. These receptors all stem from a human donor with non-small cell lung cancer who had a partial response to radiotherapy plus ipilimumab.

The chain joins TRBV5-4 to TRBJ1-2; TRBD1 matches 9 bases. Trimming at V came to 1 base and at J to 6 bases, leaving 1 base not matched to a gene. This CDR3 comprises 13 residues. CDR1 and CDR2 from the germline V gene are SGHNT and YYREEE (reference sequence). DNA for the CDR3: TGTGCCAGCAGCTTGACAGGGGGCAATGGCTACACCTTC. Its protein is CASSLTGGNGYTF.

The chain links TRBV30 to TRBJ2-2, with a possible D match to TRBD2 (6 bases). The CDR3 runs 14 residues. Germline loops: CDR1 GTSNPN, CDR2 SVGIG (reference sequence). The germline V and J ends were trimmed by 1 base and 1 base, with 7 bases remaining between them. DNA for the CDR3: TGTGCCTGGAGTGGGGACTTGAACACCGGGGAGCTGTTTTTT. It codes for CAWSGDLNTGELFF. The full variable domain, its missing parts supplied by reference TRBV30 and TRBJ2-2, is SQTIHQWPATLVQPVGSPLSLECTVEGTSNPNLYWYRQAAGRGLQLLFYSVGIGQISSEVPQNLSASRPQDRQFILSSKKLLLSDSGFYLCAWSGDLNTGELFFGEGSRLTVL.

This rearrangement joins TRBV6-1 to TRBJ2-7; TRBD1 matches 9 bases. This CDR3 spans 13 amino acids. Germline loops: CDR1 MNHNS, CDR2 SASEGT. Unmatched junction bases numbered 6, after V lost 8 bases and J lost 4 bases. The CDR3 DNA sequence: TGTGCCAGCTTCGGGACAGGGACATACGAGCAGTACGTC. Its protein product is CASFGTGTYEQYV.

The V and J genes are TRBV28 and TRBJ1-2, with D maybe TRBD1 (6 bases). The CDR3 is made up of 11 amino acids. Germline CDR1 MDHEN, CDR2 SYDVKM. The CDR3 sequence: CASGVNYGYTF. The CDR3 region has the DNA TGTGCGTCAGGGGTGAACTATGGCTACACCTTC.

This CDR3 is CASSPRLAGEHEQYV. The CDR3 coding sequence is TGTGCCAGCAGCCCCCGACTAGCGGGAGAACACGAGCAGTACGTC. V and J are TRBV28 and TRBJ2-7, with 12 bases aligning to TRBD2. The CDR3 consists of 15 residues. The ends lost 6 bases at V and 5 bases at J; junction bases unmatched: 8. Germline CDR1 MDHEN, CDR2 SYDVKM.

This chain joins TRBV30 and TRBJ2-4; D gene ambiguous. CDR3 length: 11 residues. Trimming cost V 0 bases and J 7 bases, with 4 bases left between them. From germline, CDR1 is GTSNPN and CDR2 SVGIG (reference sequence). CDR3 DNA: TGTGCCTGGAGTGTAGAGAACATTCAGTACTTC. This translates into CAWSVENIQYF.

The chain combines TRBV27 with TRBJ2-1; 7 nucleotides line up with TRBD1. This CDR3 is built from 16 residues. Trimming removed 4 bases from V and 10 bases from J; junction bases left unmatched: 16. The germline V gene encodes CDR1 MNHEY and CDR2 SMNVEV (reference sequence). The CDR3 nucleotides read TGTGCCAGCAGTTCATCCTTCGGGACAGAGTCCATCGAGCAGTTCTTC. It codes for CASSSSFGTESIEQFF.

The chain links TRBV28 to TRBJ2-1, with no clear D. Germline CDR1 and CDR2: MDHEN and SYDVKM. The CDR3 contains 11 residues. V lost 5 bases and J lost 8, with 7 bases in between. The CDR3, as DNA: TGTGCCAGCAGTCTAGAAGATGAGCAGTTCTTC. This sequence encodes CASSLEDEQFF.

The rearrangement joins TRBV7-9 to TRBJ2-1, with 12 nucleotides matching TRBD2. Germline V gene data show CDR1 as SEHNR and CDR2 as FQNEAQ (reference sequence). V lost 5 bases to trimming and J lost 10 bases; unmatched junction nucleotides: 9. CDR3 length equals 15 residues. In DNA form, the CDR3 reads TGTGCCAGCAGCCCCGGACTAGCGGGAAAAGAGGAGCAGTTCTTC. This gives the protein CASSPGLAGKEEQFF. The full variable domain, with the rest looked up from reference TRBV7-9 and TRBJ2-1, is DTGVSQNPRHKITKRGQNVTFRCDPISEHNRLYWYRQTLGQGPEFLTYFQNEAQLEKSRLLSDRFSAERPKGSFSTLEIQRTEQGDSAMYLCASSPGLAGKEEQFFGPGTRLTVL.

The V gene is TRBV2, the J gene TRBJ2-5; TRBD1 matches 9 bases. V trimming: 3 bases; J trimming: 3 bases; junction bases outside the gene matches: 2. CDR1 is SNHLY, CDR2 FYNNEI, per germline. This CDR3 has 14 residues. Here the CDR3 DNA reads TGTGCCAGCAGTGACAGGACAGGGGAAGAGACCCAGTACTTC. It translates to CASSDRTGEETQYF.

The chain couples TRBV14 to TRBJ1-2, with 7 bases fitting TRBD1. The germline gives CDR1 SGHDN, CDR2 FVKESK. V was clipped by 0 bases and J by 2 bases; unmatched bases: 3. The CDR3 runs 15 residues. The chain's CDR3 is CASSQDLGQNYGYTF. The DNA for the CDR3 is TGTGCCAGCAGCCAAGATCTGGGACAGAACTATGGCTACACCTTC.

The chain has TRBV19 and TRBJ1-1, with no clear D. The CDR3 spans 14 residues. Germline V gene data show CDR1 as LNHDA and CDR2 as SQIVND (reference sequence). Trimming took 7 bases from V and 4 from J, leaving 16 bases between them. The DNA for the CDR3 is TGTGCCAGTAAGAGCCGAGGAAACCTCACTGAAGCTTTCTTT. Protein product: CASKSRGNLTEAFF.

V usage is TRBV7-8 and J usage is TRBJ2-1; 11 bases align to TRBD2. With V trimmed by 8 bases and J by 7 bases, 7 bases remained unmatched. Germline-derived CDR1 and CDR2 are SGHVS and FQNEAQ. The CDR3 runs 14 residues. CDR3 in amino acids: CASAGLAGGNEQFF. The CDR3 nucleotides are TGTGCCAGCGCGGGGCTAGCGGGAGGAAATGAGCAGTTCTTC.

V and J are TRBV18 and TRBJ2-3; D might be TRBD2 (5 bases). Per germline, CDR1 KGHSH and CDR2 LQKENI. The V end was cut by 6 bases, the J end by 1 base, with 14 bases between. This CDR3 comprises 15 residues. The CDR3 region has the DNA TGTGCCAGCTCCCTCGGGGTAGAAGGCACAGATACGCAGTATTTT. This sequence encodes CASSLGVEGTDTQYF.

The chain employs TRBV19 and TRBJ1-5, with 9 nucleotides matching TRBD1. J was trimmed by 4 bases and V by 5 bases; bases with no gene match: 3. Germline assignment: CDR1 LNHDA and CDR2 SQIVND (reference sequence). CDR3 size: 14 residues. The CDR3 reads CASSFGQGNQPQHF. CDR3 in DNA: TGTGCCAGTAGTTTTGGACAGGGGAATCAGCCCCAGCATTTT.

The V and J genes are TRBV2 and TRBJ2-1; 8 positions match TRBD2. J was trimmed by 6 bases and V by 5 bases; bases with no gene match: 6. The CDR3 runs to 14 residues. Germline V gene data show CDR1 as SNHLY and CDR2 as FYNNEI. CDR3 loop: CASSQRETGNEQFF. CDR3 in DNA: TGTGCCAGCAGTCAGCGGGAGACGGGCAATGAGCAGTTCTTC.

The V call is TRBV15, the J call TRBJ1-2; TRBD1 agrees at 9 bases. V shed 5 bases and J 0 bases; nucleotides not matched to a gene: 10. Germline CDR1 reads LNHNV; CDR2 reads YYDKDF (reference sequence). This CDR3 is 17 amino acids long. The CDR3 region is CATSPPRGQGTNYGYTF. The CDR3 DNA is TGTGCCACCAGCCCCCCCCGAGGACAGGGGACTAACTATGGCTACACCTTC.

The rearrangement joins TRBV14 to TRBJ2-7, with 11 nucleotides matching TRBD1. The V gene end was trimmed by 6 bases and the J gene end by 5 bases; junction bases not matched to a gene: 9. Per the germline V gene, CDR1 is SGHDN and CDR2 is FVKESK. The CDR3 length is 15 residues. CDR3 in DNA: TGTGCCAGCAGTCCCGGGACAGGGGGAATCGACGAGCAGTACTTC. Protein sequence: CASSPGTGGIDEQYF.

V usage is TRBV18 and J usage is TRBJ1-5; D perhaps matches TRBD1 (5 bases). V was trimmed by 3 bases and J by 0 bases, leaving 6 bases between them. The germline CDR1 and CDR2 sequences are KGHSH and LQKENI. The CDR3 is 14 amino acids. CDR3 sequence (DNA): TGTGCCAGCTCACCTGGGGCTAGCAATCAGCCCCAGCATTTT. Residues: CASSPGASNQPQHF.

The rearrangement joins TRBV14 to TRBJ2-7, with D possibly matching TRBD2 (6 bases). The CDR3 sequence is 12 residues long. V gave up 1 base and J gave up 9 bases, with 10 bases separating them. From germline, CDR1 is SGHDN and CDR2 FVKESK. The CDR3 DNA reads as TGTGCCAGCAGCCAAGTAGAGGGAGGGCAGTACTTC. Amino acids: CASSQVEGGQYF.

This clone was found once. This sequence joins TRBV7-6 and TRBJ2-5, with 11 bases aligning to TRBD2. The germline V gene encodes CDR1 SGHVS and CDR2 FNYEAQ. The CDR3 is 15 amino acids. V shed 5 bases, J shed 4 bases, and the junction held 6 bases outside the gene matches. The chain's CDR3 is CASSVLAGVGETQYF. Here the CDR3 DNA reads TGTGCCAGCAGCGTACTAGCGGGAGTCGGAGAGACCCAGTACTTC.

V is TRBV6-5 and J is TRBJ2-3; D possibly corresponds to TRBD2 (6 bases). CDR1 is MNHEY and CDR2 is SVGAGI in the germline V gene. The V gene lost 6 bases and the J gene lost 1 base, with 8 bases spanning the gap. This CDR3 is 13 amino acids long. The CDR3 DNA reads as TGTGCCAGCAGAATAGCGGGCACAGATACGCAGTATTTT. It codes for CASRIAGTDTQYF.

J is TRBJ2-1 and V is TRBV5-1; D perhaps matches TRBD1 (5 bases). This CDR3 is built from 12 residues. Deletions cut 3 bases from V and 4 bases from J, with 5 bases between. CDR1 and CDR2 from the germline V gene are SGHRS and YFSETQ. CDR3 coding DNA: TGCGCCAGCAGCTGGACATACAATGAGCAGTTCTTC. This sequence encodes CASSWTYNEQFF. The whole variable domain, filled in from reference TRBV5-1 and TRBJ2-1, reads KAGVTQTPRYLIKTRGQQVTLSCSPISGHRSVSWYQQTPGQGLQFLFEYFSETQRNKGNFPGRFSGRQFSNSRSEMNVSTLELGDSALYLCASSWTYNEQFFGPGTRLTVL.

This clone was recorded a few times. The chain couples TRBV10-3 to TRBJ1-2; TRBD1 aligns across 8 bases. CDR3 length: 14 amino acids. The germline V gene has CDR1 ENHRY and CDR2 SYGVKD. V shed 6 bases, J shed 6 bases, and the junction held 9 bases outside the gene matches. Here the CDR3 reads CAIRLTGAQNGYTF. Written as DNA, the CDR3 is TGTGCCATCAGATTGACAGGGGCGCAGAATGGCTACACCTTC.

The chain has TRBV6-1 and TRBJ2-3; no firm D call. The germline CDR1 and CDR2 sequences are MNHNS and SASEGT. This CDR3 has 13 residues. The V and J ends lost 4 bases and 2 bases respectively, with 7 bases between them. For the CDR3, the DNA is TGTGCCAGCAGTGCAGAACACACAGATACGCAGTATTTT. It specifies CASSAEHTDTQYF.

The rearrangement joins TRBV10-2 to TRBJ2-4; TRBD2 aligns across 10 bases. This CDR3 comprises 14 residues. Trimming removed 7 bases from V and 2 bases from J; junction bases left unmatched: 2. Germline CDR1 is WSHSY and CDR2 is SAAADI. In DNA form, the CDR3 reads TGCGCCAGCAAAGCGGGAGGGCCCAAAAACATTCAGTACTTC. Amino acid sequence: CASKAGGPKNIQYF.

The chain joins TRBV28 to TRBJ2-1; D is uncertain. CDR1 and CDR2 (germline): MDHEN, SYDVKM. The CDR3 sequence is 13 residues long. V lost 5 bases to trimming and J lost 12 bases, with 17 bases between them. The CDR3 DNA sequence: TGTGCCAGCAGTGTCACTACTGTACTCGCGCAGTTCTTC. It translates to CASSVTTVLAQFF.

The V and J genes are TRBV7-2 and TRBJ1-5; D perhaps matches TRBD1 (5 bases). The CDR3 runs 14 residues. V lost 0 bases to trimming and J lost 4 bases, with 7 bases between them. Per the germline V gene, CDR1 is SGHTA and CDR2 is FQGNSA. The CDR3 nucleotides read TGTGCCAGCAGCTTAGCAGGGGAAAATCAGCCCCAGCATTTT. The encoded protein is CASSLAGENQPQHF.

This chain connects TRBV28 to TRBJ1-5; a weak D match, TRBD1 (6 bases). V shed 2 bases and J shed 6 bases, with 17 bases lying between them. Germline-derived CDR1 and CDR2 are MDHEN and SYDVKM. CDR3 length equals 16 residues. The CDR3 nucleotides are TGTGCCAGCAGTTTAATGGGGGCTTCGAATTTTCAGCCCCAGCATTTT. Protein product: CASSLMGASNFQPQHF.

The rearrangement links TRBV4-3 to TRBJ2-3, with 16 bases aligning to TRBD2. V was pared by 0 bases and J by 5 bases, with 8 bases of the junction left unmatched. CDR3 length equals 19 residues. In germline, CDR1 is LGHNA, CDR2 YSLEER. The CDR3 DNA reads TGCGCCAGCAGCCAAGAGCCCGGGACTAGCGGGAGGGGCATAGATACGCAGTATTTT. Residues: CASSQEPGTSGRGIDTQYF.

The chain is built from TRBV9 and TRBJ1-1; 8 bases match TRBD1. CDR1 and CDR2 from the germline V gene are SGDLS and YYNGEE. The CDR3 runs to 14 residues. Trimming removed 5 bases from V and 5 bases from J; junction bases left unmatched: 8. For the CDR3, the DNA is TGTGCCAGCAGAAGGACAGGGACGGATACTGAAGCTTTCTTT. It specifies CASRRTGTDTEAFF.